The 14 T cell receptor beta chains below all came from one sample that was sequenced in a study of T-cell reconstitution after alpha-beta-depleted transplantation in children. A TCRbeta library incorporating unique molecular identifiers was prepared. TCRdb processed the PCR reads anew with MiXCR; each CDR3 protein has one entry. The sample yields fewer than 750,000 distinct CDR3 sequences, around 23% seen once. The input for sequencing was PBMCs, mostly from graft donor cells, taken 360 days after TCRalphabeta/CD19-depleted stem cell transplant. These receptors came from a boy in the first two years of life who had a stem cell transplant for acute myeloid leukemia, so the T cells may come from the graft donor.

CDR3: CASSSGYYYEQYF. In DNA, the CDR3 is TGTGCCAGCAGCTCCGGTTATTACTACGAGCAGTACTTC. The rearrangement joins TRBV6-6 to TRBJ2-7, with D unresolved. CDR1 and CDR2 (germline): MNHNY, SVGAGI (reference sequence). The CDR3 extends over 13 amino acids. V lost 6 bases and J lost 3, with 12 bases in between.

The sample holds many counts of this clonotype. J is TRBJ1-2 and V is TRBV12-3 or TRBV12-4; no definite D call. With 6 bases removed from V and 0 bases from J, the gap between germline ends came to 11 bases. The CDR3 length is 14 residues. The CDR3, as DNA: TGTGCCAGCAGCCTACAGATTACTAACTATGGCTACACCTTC. Its translation is CASSLQITNYGYTF.

This clonotype was counted many times. The CDR3 DNA follows: TGTGCCACCAGCAGAGATCGAAGGGGCGAGCAGTACTTC. The encoded protein is CATSRDRRGEQYF. The rearrangement joins TRBV15 to TRBJ2-7; a weak D match, TRBD1 (5 bases). The CDR3 totals 13 residues. V was trimmed by 0 bases and J by 6 bases, leaving 9 bases between them. CDR1 is LNHNV, CDR2 YYDKDF, per germline (reference sequence).

There are a few counts of this clonotype. This sequence joins TRBV9 and TRBJ1-2; perhaps TRBD1 as D (5 bases). In germline, CDR1 is SGDLS, CDR2 YYNGEE. V lost 4 bases and J 3 bases, leaving 10 bases between the germline ends. This CDR3 is built from 13 residues. Here the CDR3 DNA reads TGTGCCAGCAGCCTCCCGGGGGACTATGGCTACACCTTC. Encoded protein: CASSLPGDYGYTF. The entire variable domain, with the rest obtained from reference TRBV9 and TRBJ1-2, is as follows: DSGVTQTPKHLITATGQRVTLRCSPRSGDLSVYWYQQSLDQGLQFLIQYYNGEERAKGNILERFSAQQFPDLHSELNLSSLELGDSALYFCASSLPGDYGYTFGSGTRLTVV.

The CDR3 sequence: CATGGPETQYF. The DNA for the CDR3 is TGTGCCACAGGGGGCCCAGAGACCCAGTACTTC. The chain joins TRBV11-1 to TRBJ2-5; 8 bases map to TRBD1. The ends lost 10 bases at V and 4 bases at J; junction bases unmatched: 2. The CDR3 totals 11 residues. The germline CDR1 and CDR2 sequences are SGHAT and FQDESV (reference sequence).

V gene TRBV20-1 combines with J gene TRBJ2-6; 12 positions agree with TRBD1. This CDR3 comprises 18 residues. With 6 bases clipped from V and 11 bases from J, the junction kept 20 bases outside the gene matches. Germline lookup yields CDR1 DFQATT and CDR2 SNEGSKA (reference sequence). The CDR3 DNA reads TGCAGTGCCGATCTCAAGACCCGGGACAGGGGGCCCCAAGACGTCCTGACTTTC. This codes for CSADLKTRDRGPQDVLTF.

V usage is TRBV7-8 and J usage is TRBJ2-1; weak D call: TRBD2 (5 bases). Trimming left V 5 bases short and J 9 bases short, with 8 bases between. The germline V gene encodes CDR1 SGHVS and CDR2 FQNEAQ. This CDR3 region has 11 residues. The CDR3 sequence: CASSPSSEQFF. As DNA, the CDR3 is TGTGCCAGCAGCCCTAGCAGTGAGCAGTTCTTC.

J is TRBJ1-6 and V is TRBV28; no clear D. Germline V gives CDR1 MDHEN, CDR2 SYDVKM. The CDR3 runs 15 residues. V was clipped by 2 bases and J by 7 bases, with 12 bases between them. The CDR3 loop is CASSLRGSLNSPLHF. The CDR3 DNA follows: TGTGCCAGCAGTTTACGCGGAAGCTTAAATTCACCCCTCCACTTT.

This clonotype was detected only a few times. This sequence joins TRBV7-2 and TRBJ2-1, with 8 nucleotides matching TRBD2. Germline V gene lookup returns CDR1 SGHTA and CDR2 FQGNSA. The J segment lost 2 bases and the V segment lost 5 bases, leaving 8 bases of the junction unmatched. This CDR3 comprises 16 residues. CDR3 amino acids: CASSTNSGVPYNEQFF. As DNA, the CDR3 is TGTGCCAGCAGCACCAATAGCGGGGTTCCCTACAATGAGCAGTTCTTC.

V usage is TRBV9 and J usage is TRBJ2-1, with TRBD2 matching over 7 bases. This CDR3 contains 16 residues. Germline V gene sequence: CDR1 SGDLS, CDR2 YYNGEE. V was clipped by 4 bases and J by 0 bases; unmatched bases: 7. CDR3 DNA sequence: TGTGCCAGCAGCACCCTGGGCGGGGGCTCCTACAATGAGCAGTTCTTC. Protein product: CASSTLGGGSYNEQFF.

This clonotype was seen a handful of times. The CDR3: CASRRDRGLEGFYNEQFF. In DNA, the CDR3 is TGTGCCAGTCGACGGGACAGGGGCTTAGAAGGCTTCTACAATGAGCAGTTCTTC. The rearrangement joins TRBV6-5 to TRBJ2-1; 10 nucleotides agree with TRBD1. V shed 9 bases, J shed 3 bases, and the junction held 17 bases outside the gene matches. Germline V gene sequence: CDR1 MNHEY, CDR2 SVGAGI. The CDR3 sequence is 18 residues long.

V is TRBV11-2 and J is TRBJ2-3; possible D gene TRBD2, 5 bases. The CDR3 extends over 14 amino acids. Trimming cost V 3 bases and J 6 bases, with 13 bases left between them. Germline-derived CDR1 and CDR2 are SGHAT and FQNNGV. The CDR3 reads CASSFGPSPDTQYF. The CDR3 nucleotides read TGTGCCAGCAGCTTCGGACCTAGCCCGGATACGCAGTATTTT.

The genes are TRBV4-1 and TRBJ2-2; possibly TRBD1 for D (6 bases). CDR1 and CDR2 from the germline V gene are MGHRA and YSYEKL. Trimming removed 0 bases at V and 2 bases at J, with 7 bases between. This CDR3 is 15 amino acids long. CDR3 protein: CASSQEGQNTGELFF. The CDR3 nucleotides read TGCGCCAGCAGCCAAGAGGGACAAAACACCGGGGAGCTGTTTTTT.

The genes are TRBV20-1 and TRBJ2-2; 10 bases are a match to TRBD1. This CDR3 comprises 15 residues. Germline lookup yields CDR1 DFQATT and CDR2 SNEGSKA (reference sequence). The V and J ends lost 2 bases and 6 bases, in that order; junction bases with no gene match: 6. In DNA form, the CDR3 reads TGCAGTGCTAGACCAATCGGGACAGGGGCCGGGGAGCTGTTTTTT. It is translated as CSARPIGTGAGELFF.